These T cell receptor beta chains were read from a single sample in a study of T cells in Graves' hyperthyroidism and ophthalmopathy. A single record per CDR3 protein comes from TCRdb applying MiXCR to the multiplex PCR reads. The table has 550,000 to 600,000 distinct CDR3 sequences, around 15% seen once. The specimen sequenced was blood. These receptors all come from a young woman with Graves' hyperthyroidism. CDR3s include the opening cysteine and the closing phenylalanine or tryptophan. The D gene is left open where the match is weak. Size is omitted from some rows. Given values are once, few, many or a class for expanded clones.

V gene	clone size	J gene	D gene	CDR3 protein	CDR3 DNA
TRBV20-1	NA	TRBJ2-6	NA	CSARDHHFSSGANVLTF	TGCAGTGCTAGGGACCACCACTTCAGCTCTGGGGCCAACGTCCTGACTTTC
TRBV12-3/TRBV12-4	NA	TRBJ2-7	TRBD1	CASSIAGTGPTYEQYF	TGTGCCAGCAGTATCGCCGGGACAGGGCCTACCTACGAGCAGTACTTC
TRBV5-1	many	TRBJ2-1	TRBD2	CASSFQREYNEQFF	TGCGCCAGCAGCTTCCAGCGGGAGTACAATGAGCAGTTCTTC
TRBV10-3	NA	TRBJ2-5	NA	CAISGGTGSGETQYF	TGTGCCATCAGTGGGGGCACAGGGTCGGGGGAGACCCAGTACTTC
TRBV29-1	NA	TRBJ2-5	NA	CSVVRGWVGETQYF	TGCAGCGTTGTGAGGGGGTGGGTCGGAGAGACCCAGTACTTC
TRBV5-1	many	TRBJ2-1	TRBD2	CASRSTSGASYNEQFF	TGCGCCAGCAGGAGTACTAGCGGGGCCTCCTACAATGAGCAGTTCTTC
TRBV4-1	NA	TRBJ2-7	TRBD2	CASSQERTSGRRDYEQYF	TGCGCCAGCAGCCAAGAAAGGACTAGCGGGAGGAGGGATTACGAGCAGTACTTC
TRBV6-9	NA	TRBJ2-1	NA	CASSYGRFENEQFF	TGTGCCAGCAGTTACGGTCGATTCGAGAATGAGCAGTTCTTC
TRBV9	NA	TRBJ2-1	NA	CASSVEWGEQFF	TGTGCCAGCAGCGTAGAGTGGGGTGAGCAGTTCTTC
TRBV3-1	many	TRBJ1-1	NA	CASSPTSGRNTEAFF	TGTGCCAGCAGCCCGACGAGCGGACGCAACACTGAAGCTTTCTTT
TRBV6-2/TRBV6-3	few	TRBJ2-5	TRBD2	CASRSSGYQETQYF	TGTGCCAGTAGGTCTAGCGGCTACCAAGAGACCCAGTACTTC
TRBV11-2	few	TRBJ1-4	NA	CASSLEGGAQEGKLFF	TGTGCCAGCAGCTTAGAAGGAGGGGCCCAGGAGGGAAAACTGTTTTTT
TRBV11-2	many	TRBJ1-1	NA	CASSLVGTDTEAFF	TGTGCCAGCAGCTTAGTGGGTACGGACACTGAAGCTTTCTTT
TRBV19	few	TRBJ1-5	NA	CASSIPGSFSNQPQHF	TGTGCCAGTAGTATTCCGGGCTCCTTTAGCAATCAGCCCCAGCATTTT
TRBV20-1	many	TRBJ2-5	NA	CSASADSGTQYF	TGCAGTGCTAGTGCGGACAGTGGGACCCAGTACTTC
TRBV20-1	many	TRBJ1-5	NA	CSARGQGGASNQPQHF	TGCAGTGCTAGAGGCCAGGGAGGGGCCAGCAATCAGCCCCAGCATTTT
TRBV24-1	many	TRBJ2-7	NA	CATSREWWGEQYF	TGTGCCACCAGTCGGGAATGGTGGGGCGAGCAGTACTTC
TRBV4-2	many	TRBJ1-5	NA	CASSQEGDGDQPQHF	TGTGCCAGCAGCCAAGAGGGGGACGGAGATCAGCCCCAGCATTTT
TRBV6-1	few	TRBJ2-7	TRBD2	CASGPGNSGIYEQYF	TGTGCCAGCGGCCCAGGGAATAGCGGGATCTACGAGCAGTACTTC
TRBV12-3/TRBV12-4	NA	TRBJ2-2	TRBD2	CASRLARTNTGELFF	TGTGCCAGCAGACTAGCGAGAACAAACACCGGGGAGCTGTTTTTT
TRBV28	many	TRBJ2-3	NA	CASSPGALDTQYF	TGTGCCAGCAGCCCAGGGGCATTGGATACGCAGTATTTT
TRBV2	few	TRBJ2-5	TRBD1	CASSGDRDTPETQYF	TGTGCCAGCAGTGGGGACAGAGACACCCCAGAGACCCAGTACTTC
TRBV2	many	TRBJ2-1	NA	CASSERMQALSYNEQFF	TGTGCCAGCAGTGAACGGATGCAGGCTCTCTCCTACAATGAGCAGTTCTTC
TRBV12-3/TRBV12-4	few	TRBJ2-1	NA	CASRLPGDYEQFF	TGTGCCAGCAGATTACCCGGGGACTATGAGCAGTTCTTC
TRBV3-1	NA	TRBJ2-2	NA	CASSPHPAEKLTTGELFF	TGTGCCAGCAGCCCCCACCCGGCAGAGAAACTTACTACCGGGGAGCTGTTTTTT
TRBV7-9	NA	TRBJ1-4	NA	CASSFRTDNEKLFF	TGTGCCAGCAGCTTTCGGACAGATAATGAAAAACTGTTTTTT
TRBV29-1	NA	TRBJ2-7	TRBD1	CSVGDSSSFYEQYF	TGCAGCGTTGGGGACAGTTCCTCGTTCTACGAGCAGTACTTC
TRBV19	few	TRBJ2-3	NA	CASSMGITQYF	TGTGCCAGTAGTATGGGGATCACGCAGTATTTT
TRBV6-2/TRBV6-3	few	TRBJ2-4	NA	CASSLGPLAKNIQYF	TGTGCCAGCAGTCTAGGACCGCTAGCCAAAAACATTCAGTACTTC
TRBV7-9	NA	TRBJ1-4	TRBD1	CASSSGTAETNEKLFF	TGTGCCAGCAGCTCTGGGACAGCGGAGACTAATGAAAAACTGTTTTTT
TRBV11-2	many	TRBJ1-5	NA	CASSSRVAGGDSNQPQHF	TGTGCCAGCAGCTCCCGGGTGGCTGGGGGAGATAGCAATCAGCCCCAGCATTTT
TRBV18	many	TRBJ2-5	NA	CASSPRAGETQYF	TGTGCCAGCTCACCACGTGCAGGGGAGACCCAGTACTTC
TRBV5-1	NA	TRBJ2-2	NA	CASSLDTGNTGELFF	TGCGCCAGCAGCTTGGATACGGGGAACACCGGGGAGCTGTTTTTT
TRBV5-1	many	TRBJ2-3	NA	CASSYRSRADTQYF	TGCGCCAGCAGCTACCGGTCGCGAGCAGATACGCAGTATTTT